The rows below give T cell receptor beta chains drawn from one sample of a study of cytotoxic CD8 clonotypes in ibrutinib-treated CLL. Repertoires were generated with immunoSEQ multiplex PCR, while TCRdb's copy carries only in-frame clones and drops some. Of approximately 67,000 clones in the sample, over 75% were seen once. Specimen: PBMCs, collected at disease progression, from a patient treated with ibrutinib. These receptors were collected from a human donor with chronic lymphocytic leukemia. Both conserved end residues are part of each CDR3. The D gene is left open where the match is weak. Clone size is stated in some rows and not others, as once, few, many or a class when expanded.

>TRBJ1-2|TRBD1|TRBV11-2|-
CASSVRWDRGGYTF
TGTGCCAGCAGCGTACGTTGGGACAGGGGAGGCTACACCTTC
>TRBJ1-2|-|TRBV29-1|once
CSVDSHYGYTF
TGCAGCGTTGATAGTCATTATGGCTACACCTTC
>TRBJ1-4|TRBD1|TRBV7-8|few
CASSPWPPGQGNEKLFF
TGTGCCAGCAGCCCCTGGCCACCGGGACAGGGTAATGAAAAACTGTTTTTT
>TRBJ2-7|-|TRBV9|few
CASSVDSPYEQYF
TGTGCCAGCAGCGTAGACAGCCCCTACGAGCAGTACTTC
>TRBJ2-7|-|TRBV7-9|-
CASSGLIVKGKFEQYF
TGTGCCAGCAGCGGACTTATAGTGAAGGGAAAATTCGAGCAGTACTTC
>TRBJ1-1|-|TRBV19|-
CASSAYSGTEAFF
TGTGCCAGTAGTGCATATTCCGGGACTGAAGCTTTCTTT
>TRBJ1-5|-|TRBV4-1|-
CASSQEGGALNQPQHF
TGCGCCAGCAGCCAAGAGGGGGGGGCCCTTAATCAGCCCCAGCATTTT
>TRBJ2-1|-|TRBV7-6|few
CASSLSGREQFF
TGTGCCAGCAGCTTATCGGGGCGTGAGCAGTTCTTC
>TRBJ1-4|TRBD1|TRBV2|-
CASSESTGYNQKLFF
TGTGCCAGCAGTGAGTCGACAGGGTATAATCAAAAACTGTTTTTT
>TRBJ2-7|-|TRBV6-1|many
CASKGPGQAYEQYF
TGTGCCAGCAAGGGCCCCGGACAAGCCTACGAGCAGTACTTC
>TRBJ1-1|-|TRBV7-8|-
CASSRLRETEAFF
TGTGCCAGCAGCCGTCTCCGGGAGACTGAAGCTTTCTTT
>TRBJ1-1|-|TRBV5-4|-
CASSLSRGNTEAFF
TGTGCCAGCAGCTTGAGCAGGGGGAACACTGAAGCTTTCTTT
>TRBJ1-4|TRBD1|TRBV5-8|-
CASSSAPDRGWGEKLFF
TGTGCCAGCAGCTCGGCGCCGGACAGGGGTTGGGGTGAAAAACTGTTTTTT
>TRBJ2-1|TRBD2|TRBV7-9|-
CASSPRGSTPAYNEQFF
TGTGCCAGCAGCCCACGCGGGAGCACGCCGGCTTACAATGAGCAGTTCTTC
>TRBJ1-1|-|TRBV28|-
CASSSTYPEPATEAFF
TGTGCCAGCAGCTCGACCTACCCGGAGCCAGCCACTGAAGCTTTCTTT
>TRBJ2-1|-|TRBV21-1|-
CASSRLADSYNEQFF
TGTGCCAGCAGCCGACTAGCGGACTCCTACAATGAGCAGTTCTTC
>TRBJ2-3|-|TRBV2|-
CASSEHPPPRRTDTQYF
TGTGCCAGCAGTGAACACCCCCCGCCGCGCCGGACAGATACGCAGTATTTT
>TRBJ2-7|-|TRBV15|-
CATSRGGGGRFAYEQYF
TGTGCCACCAGCAGAGGTGGGGGCGGCCGGTTCGCCTACGAGCAGTACTTC
>TRBJ1-1|-|TRBV29-1|-
CSVDGRRGAWNTEAFF
TGCAGCGTTGATGGGCGGCGGGGCGCGTGGAACACTGAAGCTTTCTTT
>TRBJ2-5|-|TRBV4-1|-
CASSHPPRGSETQYF
TGCGCCAGCAGCCACCCCCCGAGGGGGTCTGAGACCCAGTACTTC
>TRBJ2-5|-|TRBV19|-
CASSTDSLDQETQYF
TGTGCCAGTAGTACAGACTCCCTGGACCAGGAGACCCAGTACTTC
>TRBJ1-5|-|TRBV5-1|few
CASSSGQNQPQHF
TGCGCCAGCAGCTCCGGACAGAATCAGCCCCAGCATTTT
>TRBJ2-7|-|TRBV5-1|-
CASSLPMATGTPYEQYF
TGCGCCAGCAGCTTGCCTATGGCTACAGGGACACCCTACGAGCAGTACTTC
>TRBJ1-2|-|TRBV4-1|-
CASSQVGGNYGYTF
TGCGCCAGCAGCCAAGTAGGCGGAAACTATGGCTACACCTTC
>TRBJ2-3|-|TRBV18|-
CASSQTDTQYF
TGTGCCAGCTCACAGACAGATACGCAGTATTTT
>TRBJ2-7|TRBD1|TRBV19|-
CASSPGQLYEQYF
TGTGCCAGTAGTCCGGGACAGCTATACGAGCAGTACTTC
>TRBJ1-1|TRBD1|TRBV18|-
CASSLDRGPGTEAFF
TGTGCCAGCTCACTTGACAGGGGGCCGGGGACTGAAGCTTTCTTT
>TRBJ2-6|-|TRBV28|-
CASSLYPSWSGANVLTF
TGTGCCAGCAGTTTATACCCCTCCTGGTCTGGGGCCAACGTCCTGACTTTC
>TRBJ1-1|-|TRBV5-1|-
CASSLAGGRNTEAFF
TGCGCCAGCAGCTTGGCGGGGGGCCGAAACACTGAAGCTTTCTTT
>TRBJ2-7|-|TRBV6-1|-
CASSGGKGSEQYF
TGTGCCAGCAGTGGAGGGAAAGGATCCGAGCAGTACTTC
>TRBJ2-3|TRBD2|TRBV9|few
CASSARSGGTDTQYF
TGTGCCAGCAGCGCAAGAAGCGGGGGCACAGATACGCAGTATTTT
>TRBJ1-1|-|TRBV7-9|-
CASSFQGRTTEAFF
TGTGCCAGCAGCTTTCAGGGGAGAACGACTGAAGCTTTCTTT
>TRBJ1-6|-|TRBV28|-
CASRDPYNSPLHF
TGTGCCAGCCGGGATCCATATAATTCACCCCTCCACTTT
>TRBJ2-3|-|TRBV5-1|once
CASSLVFGTDTQYF
TGCGCCAGCAGCTTGGTTTTCGGCACAGATACGCAGTATTTT
>TRBJ2-1|-|TRBV18|once
CASSGDRSSYNEQFF
TGTGCCAGCTCAGGAGACAGGAGTTCCTACAATGAGCAGTTCTTC
>TRBJ2-1|-|TRBV6-4|-
CASSGGDYNEQFF
TGTGCCAGCAGTGGAGGGGATTACAATGAGCAGTTCTTC
>TRBJ2-1|-|TRBV11-2|-
CASSSGPSSYNEQFF
TGTGCCAGCAGCTCAGGCCCAAGCTCCTACAATGAGCAGTTCTTC
>TRBJ2-2|-|TRBV6-5|-
CASGFSGELFF
TGTGCCAGCGGTTTCTCCGGGGAGCTGTTTTTT
>TRBJ2-7|TRBD1|TRBV6-5|-
CASSPLTGGEQYF
TGTGCCAGCAGTCCGCTGACAGGGGGCGAGCAGTACTTC
>TRBJ2-7|-|TRBV28|-
CASSYQGTLRYEQYF
TGTGCCAGCAGTTACCAAGGGACCCTGCGGTACGAGCAGTACTTC